The 21 T cell receptor beta chains in this list originate from one sample, sequenced in a study of radiotherapy plus CTLA-4 blockade in lung cancer. The data were produced by immunoSEQ multiplex PCR, yet TCRdb's version contains in-frame clones alone and is incomplete. The top ten clones hold 4.5% to 5% of a sample with about 99,000 clones, around nine tenths of them seen once. The sequencing used peripheral blood, collected from a patient treated with radiotherapy plus ipilimumab. These receptor sequences come from a human donor with non-small cell lung cancer that progressed on radiotherapy plus ipilimumab.

About this clone itself: The same CDR3 is also encoded by other DNA sequences in this sample. The rearrangement joins TRBV19 to TRBJ2-5; a possible D gene is TRBD2 (6 bases). There are 13 residues in the CDR3. Trimming pared 2 bases from V and 5 bases from J, leaving 9 bases between. Per the germline V gene, CDR1 is LNHDA and CDR2 is SQIVND (reference sequence). CDR3 region: CASSINRGETQYF. The DNA of the CDR3 is TGTGCCAGTAGTATAAATCGGGGGGAGACCCAGTACTTC.

The chain is built from TRBV6-6 and TRBJ2-7; D remains ambiguous. The CDR3 extends over 15 amino acids. The V and J ends lost 4 bases and 6 bases respectively, with 19 bases between them. The germline V gene encodes CDR1 MNHNY and CDR2 SVGAGI (reference sequence). The CDR3 here is CASSLARGIPLEQYF. CDR3 bases: TGTGCCAGCAGTTTGGCCCGTGGGATCCCCCTCGAGCAGTACTTC.

This clone was observed once. The chain is built from TRBV30 and TRBJ2-7; TRBD2 might be the D (5 bases). This CDR3 contains 13 residues. V shed 0 bases and J shed 3 bases, with 9 bases lying between them. Germline V CDR1 and CDR2: GTSNPN, SVGIG (reference sequence). CDR3 residues: CAWSVLGFYEQYF. DNA of the CDR3: TGTGCCTGGAGTGTACTAGGGTTCTACGAGCAGTACTTC.

Only a few counts were recorded for this clone. Other DNA sequences in the sample encode the same CDR3. The genes are TRBV16 and TRBJ1-1; no definite D call. CDR3 length: 13 amino acids. Trimming shortened V by 5 bases and J by 1 base, and 8 bases separated the two germline ends. Per the germline V gene, CDR1 is KGHSY and CDR2 is FQNENV. The CDR3 protein is CASSLLANTEAFF. In nucleotides, the CDR3 is TGTGCCAGCAGCTTGTTAGCGAACACTGAAGCTTTCTTT.

J is TRBJ2-2 and V is TRBV30; D may be TRBD1 (5 bases). The V gene lost 1 base and the J gene lost 4 bases, with 13 bases spanning the gap. The CDR3 length is 15 residues. The germline CDR1 and CDR2 sequences are GTSNPN and SVGIG (reference sequence). The CDR3 nucleotides read TGTGCCTGGAGTGCCAGGGTTGGTGGCACCGGGGAGCTGTTTTTT. Amino acid sequence: CAWSARVGGTGELFF.

The V call is TRBV7-9, the J call TRBJ2-1; 12 positions agree with TRBD2. CDR3 length: 14 amino acids. Germline CDR1 reads SEHNR; CDR2 reads FQNEAQ (reference sequence). With 4 bases clipped from V and 7 bases from J, the junction kept 2 bases outside the gene matches. The CDR3 region has the DNA TGTGCCAGCAGCTCCGGGACTAGCGGGAATGAGCAGTTCTTC. Protein: CASSSGTSGNEQFF.

The J gene is TRBJ2-1, the V gene TRBV10-3; weak D call: TRBD2 (5 bases). Germline V lookup: CDR1 ENHRY, CDR2 SYGVKD. The CDR3 contains 15 residues. V gave up 3 bases and J gave up 2 bases, with 11 bases separating them. CDR3 in amino acids: CAISDPNGTYNEQFF. The CDR3 nucleotides are TGTGCCATCAGTGACCCTAACGGGACCTACAATGAGCAGTTCTTC.

The genes are TRBV9 and TRBJ2-3, with 9 bases fitting TRBD2. The CDR3 is 17 amino acids. Per germline, CDR1 SGDLS and CDR2 YYNGEE. V lost 1 base, J lost 1 base, and 7 bases stayed unmatched. In DNA form, the CDR3 reads TGTGCCAGCAGCGTAAGCGGGAGGTGGTTGGGCACAGATACGCAGTATTTT. It specifies CASSVSGRWLGTDTQYF.

This rearrangement joins TRBV19 to TRBJ1-2; D uncertain. Trimming cost V 2 bases and J 0 bases, with 13 bases left between them. CDR1 LNHDA and CDR2 SQIVND come from the germline V gene (reference sequence). The CDR3 is 16 residues long. CDR3 DNA sequence: TGTGCCAGTAGTATACGGCCGGACGGATCTAACTATGGCTACACCTTC. Amino acids: CASSIRPDGSNYGYTF.

The chain joins TRBV5-1 to TRBJ2-1; 12 bases line up with TRBD2. CDR1 and CDR2 (germline): SGHRS, YFSETQ. Trimming removed 2 bases from V and 7 bases from J; junction bases left unmatched: 7. The CDR3 runs to 16 residues. The CDR3 coding sequence is TGCGCCAGCAGCTTCTCCGCTAGCGGGAGGGTGAATGAGCAGTTCTTC. Protein product: CASSFSASGRVNEQFF.

This chain connects TRBV10-3 to TRBJ1-2; 8 bases are a match to TRBD1. Germline values: CDR1 ENHRY, CDR2 SYGVKD. After removal of 0 bases from V and 6 bases from J, the junction contained 9 bases not matched to a gene. The length of the CDR3 is 16 residues. CDR3 coding DNA: TGTGCCATCAGTGAGTCTTGGGCAGGGGGCTACCATGGCTACACCTTC. Residues: CAISESWAGGYHGYTF.

V and J are TRBV5-4 and TRBJ2-3; a possible D gene is TRBD2 (5 bases). The CDR3 has 14 amino acids. Germline values: CDR1 SGHNT, CDR2 YYREEE (reference sequence). V dropped 1 base and J dropped 2 bases, with 8 bases sitting between them. CDR3 loop: CASSLTGNTDTQYF. The CDR3 coding sequence is TGTGCCAGCAGCTTGACGGGAAACACAGATACGCAGTATTTT.

V gene TRBV14 combines with J gene TRBJ2-7, with D unclear. From germline, CDR1 is SGHDN and CDR2 FVKESK. V was trimmed by 0 bases and J by 7 bases, leaving 10 bases between them. The CDR3 is made up of 13 amino acids. The CDR3: CASSQDTFSEQYF. The DNA of the CDR3 is TGTGCCAGCAGCCAAGATACTTTTTCGGAGCAGTACTTC.

The chain joins TRBV10-3 to TRBJ2-1; maybe TRBD1 (6 bases). Germline V gene data show CDR1 as ENHRY and CDR2 as SYGVKD. The CDR3 is made up of 16 amino acids. Deletions cut 9 bases from V and 6 bases from J, with 24 bases between. The CDR3 protein is CAIDSPGHGTGNEQFF. The CDR3 region has the DNA TGTGCCATAGACAGTCCGGGACACGGGACGGGCAATGAGCAGTTCTTC.

The chain links TRBV27 to TRBJ2-7; 11 bases line up with TRBD2. The germline V gene has CDR1 MNHEY and CDR2 SMNVEV (reference sequence). J gave up 4 bases and V 9 bases, and 14 bases lay outside the gene matches. The CDR3 contains 16 residues. The CDR3 here is CASSSFLAGGPYEQYF. The CDR3 DNA follows: TGTGCCAGTTCCTCTTTTTTAGCGGGAGGGCCTTACGAGCAGTACTTC.

The chain carries TRBV2 and TRBJ2-3, with 10 positions matching TRBD2. The CDR3 extends over 19 amino acids. The V segment lost 4 bases and the J segment 0 bases; nucleotides outside the gene matches: 13. Per germline, CDR1 SNHLY and CDR2 FYNNEI. Written as DNA, the CDR3 is TGTGCCAGCAGTGTAATCCTAAGGACTAGCGGTCTTAGCACAGATACGCAGTATTTT. It codes for CASSVILRTSGLSTDTQYF.

The rearrangement uses TRBV12-5 and TRBJ1-3; no clear D gene. Germline CDR1 is LGHNT and CDR2 is FRNRAP. Trimming left V 1 base short and J 0 bases short, with 4 bases between. The CDR3 runs to 14 residues. The CDR3: CASGLGGSGNTIYF. The CDR3 DNA sequence: TGTGCTAGTGGTTTGGGAGGCTCTGGAAACACCATATATTTT.

The chain recombines TRBV2 with TRBJ1-1, with D possibly TRBD1 on 6 matching bases. The germline V gene encodes CDR1 SNHLY and CDR2 FYNNEI. CDR3 length: 12 amino acids. The V and J ends lost 5 bases and 9 bases respectively, with 13 bases between them. The CDR3 DNA follows: TGTGCCAGCAGTATAGACAGGAGGAAAGCTTTCTTT. Its translation: CASSIDRRKAFF.

CDR3 DNA: TGTGCCAGCAGTGAACATAGAGGACAGTCGCCCTACGAGCAGTACTTC. Protein sequence: CASSEHRGQSPYEQYF. J is TRBJ2-7 and V is TRBV6-1; perhaps TRBD1 as D (6 bases). This CDR3 is 16 amino acids long. Trimming took off 2 bases at V and 2 bases at J, with 16 bases between the two ends. The germline V gene has CDR1 MNHNS and CDR2 SASEGT.

The CDR3 DNA reads TGTGCCATCAGCGAGACAGCGTACGAGCAGTACTTC. It encodes CAISETAYEQYF. J is TRBJ2-7 and V is TRBV10-3; D may be TRBD1 (5 bases). The CDR3 has 12 residues. Germline V gene data show CDR1 as ENHRY and CDR2 as SYGVKD. The V end lost 6 bases, the J end lost 4 bases, and 10 bases lay between the germline ends.

The CDR3: CASSVGPTSTDTQYF. CDR3 coding DNA: TGTGCCAGCAGCGTAGGGCCCACTAGCACAGATACGCAGTATTTT. The chain combines TRBV9 with TRBJ2-3; D ambiguous. CDR1 and CDR2 (germline): SGDLS, YYNGEE. This CDR3 has 15 amino acids. Trimming took 0 bases from V and 0 from J, leaving 8 bases between them.